The 31 T cell receptor beta chains given below trace back to one sample, sequenced in a study of T cell repertoires in cytomegalovirus infection. TCRdb itself ran the reads through MiXCR, one entry per CDR3 protein. Of about 830,000 distinct CDR3 sequences detected, 30% to 35% appear once; the ten largest clones hold roughly 12%. These receptors' targets are unknown. This specimen consisted of cultured CD8+ T cells from PBMCs, obtained from culture after CMV antigen stimulation. These receptors were collected from a human donor in good health (CMV status not recorded). Some clones in this sample may be carry-over from other donors' samples.

In this sample, this clonotype turned up many times. The chain recombines TRBV7-3 with TRBJ2-1; 7 bases are shared with TRBD1. Trimming cost V 5 bases and J 0 bases; bases outside gene matches: 4. The CDR3 has 15 residues. Per the germline V gene, CDR1 is SGHTA and CDR2 is FQGTGA. CDR3 region: CASSTGVSSYNEQFF. The CDR3 nucleotides read TGTGCCAGCAGCACAGGGGTTAGCTCCTACAATGAGCAGTTCTTC.

V and J are TRBV12-3 or TRBV12-4 and TRBJ1-2, with D hard to call. This CDR3 has 14 residues. Trimming shortened V by 6 bases and J by 3 bases, and 14 bases separated the two germline ends. The CDR3 reads CASRQSSEHYGYTF. The CDR3 nucleotides read TGTGCCAGCAGGCAGTCCAGTGAACACTATGGCTACACCTTC.

V usage is TRBV9 and J usage is TRBJ2-2; 7 bases align to TRBD1. The V segment lost 0 bases and the J segment 4 bases; nucleotides outside the gene matches: 12. CDR3 length: 18 residues. CDR1 is SGDLS, CDR2 YYNGEE, per germline. The CDR3 loop is CASSVARQGPSGTGELFF. The CDR3 nucleotides are TGTGCCAGCAGCGTAGCCCGACAGGGACCCTCGGGCACCGGGGAGCTGTTTTTT.

This clonotype was found a few times. The V and J genes are TRBV28 and TRBJ1-5, with TRBD1 as a possible D gene (6 bases). The CDR3 loop spans 13 amino acids. Germline CDR1 and CDR2: MDHEN and SYDVKM. Trimming took 5 bases from V and 7 from J, leaving 12 bases between them. The CDR3 reads CASSPTGRQPQHF. CDR3 sequence (DNA): TGTGCCAGCAGTCCTACAGGGAGACAGCCCCAGCATTTT.

The chain employs TRBV7-6 and TRBJ2-3; TRBD2 aligns across 8 bases. Germline loops: CDR1 SGHVS, CDR2 FNYEAQ. With 5 bases clipped from V and 4 bases from J, the junction kept 8 bases outside the gene matches. CDR3 size: 15 residues. The CDR3 reads CASSLRLRGADTQYF. The CDR3 DNA follows: TGTGCCAGCAGCCTGAGGCTGCGGGGGGCAGATACGCAGTATTTT.

The chain has TRBV10-3 and TRBJ1-1, with 9 nucleotides matching TRBD1. V shed 3 bases and J 5 bases; nucleotides not matched to a gene: 7. There are 15 residues in the CDR3. Per germline, CDR1 ENHRY and CDR2 SYGVKD. The CDR3 DNA sequence: TGTGCCATCAGTGATGGGACAGGGTACCGGACTGAAGCTTTCTTT. Protein: CAISDGTGYRTEAFF.

V is TRBV7-9 and J is TRBJ2-1; D is unresolved. Trimming stripped 1 base from V and 7 bases from J, with 14 bases between. The V gene's germline CDR1 is SEHNR and CDR2 FQNEAQ (reference sequence). The CDR3 runs to 15 residues. CDR3 coding DNA: TGTGCCAGCAGCTTAGTCGATACGGCCAGGAATGAGCAGTTCTTC. This gives the protein CASSLVDTARNEQFF.

This clonotype was counted only a few times. V is TRBV7-9 and J is TRBJ2-3, with 9 bases matching TRBD2. The CDR3 consists of 15 residues. With 3 bases clipped from V and 4 bases from J, the junction kept 5 bases outside the gene matches. In germline, CDR1 is SEHNR, CDR2 FQNEAQ (reference sequence). CDR3 bases: TGTGCCAGCAGCTTCCCGGGACTAGCTTCAGATACGCAGTATTTT. Translation: CASSFPGLASDTQYF.

This clonotype was seen only a few times. The rearrangement uses TRBV28 and TRBJ1-4, with a weak D call TRBD1 (5 bases). The CDR3 is 21 amino acids. Trimming removed 6 bases at V and 0 bases at J, with 29 bases between. Germline-derived CDR1 and CDR2 are MDHEN and SYDVKM. The CDR3 nucleotides are TGTGCCAGCAGCCCTCCCCCCGTACTTCGTGGGGCAACAGCAACTAATGAAAAACTGTTTTTT. Translated: CASSPPPVLRGATATNEKLFF.

The genes are TRBV10-3 and TRBJ1-2, with D maybe TRBD1 (5 bases). V was shortened by 2 bases and J by 0 bases, with 13 bases between the two germline ends. Germline V CDR1 and CDR2: ENHRY, SYGVKD. The CDR3 totals 16 residues. Here the CDR3 reads CAISEEYQGANYGYTF. Here the CDR3 DNA reads TGTGCCATCAGTGAGGAGTATCAGGGAGCTAACTATGGCTACACCTTC.

This chain links TRBV19 with TRBJ1-4; D gene ambiguous. The CDR3 totals 17 residues. Germline V gene data show CDR1 as LNHDA and CDR2 as SQIVND (reference sequence). The germline V and J ends were trimmed by 4 bases and 0 bases, with 15 bases remaining between them. The DNA of the CDR3 is TGTGCCAGTAGTACGCCCTGGACGGTCGCAACTAATGAAAAACTGTTTTTT. Encoded protein: CASSTPWTVATNEKLFF.

Of note for this clonotype: This clone may be a read error of a much larger clone one base away. The conserved closing phenylalanine or tryptophan is absent in this CDR3, likely reflecting a read error. The chain recombines TRBV7-6 with TRBJ1-1; no definite D call. The germline V gene has CDR1 SGHVS and CDR2 FNYEAQ. The CDR3 extends over 11 amino acids. V shed 4 bases and J shed 4 bases, with 4 bases lying between them. The CDR3 protein is CASSSPTEAFI. CDR3 nucleotides: TGTGCCAGCAGCTCCCCCACTGAAGCTTTCATT.

CDR3 sequence reads: CASSEALRTVDDEQYF. CDR3 DNA sequence: TGTGCCAGCAGTGAAGCGCTTCGGACAGTTGATGACGAGCAGTACTTC. The chain couples TRBV2 to TRBJ2-7; D is perhaps TRBD1 (6 bases). The CDR3 sequence is 16 residues long. Trimming took off 0 bases at V and 5 bases at J, with 17 bases between the two ends. Per germline, CDR1 SNHLY and CDR2 FYNNEI.

This rearrangement joins TRBV28 to TRBJ1-2, with TRBD1 matching over 7 bases. This CDR3 has 12 residues. Germline trimming cut 6 bases from V and 5 bases from J; bases unmatched to any gene: 3. CDR1 is MDHEN, CDR2 SYDVKM, per germline. CDR3 protein: CASRRGLYGYTF. In DNA form, the CDR3 reads TGTGCCAGCAGAAGGGGGCTTTATGGCTACACCTTC.

The chain is built from TRBV19 and TRBJ2-5; D may match TRBD1 or TRBD2 (6 bases each). This CDR3 region has 16 residues. Trimming pared 4 bases from V and 2 bases from J, leaving 17 bases between. Germline CDR1 is LNHDA and CDR2 is SQIVND (reference sequence). In nucleotides, the CDR3 is TGTGCCAGTAGTACCGTGATTGGAGGGACACAAGAGACCCAGTACTTC. It yields the protein CASSTVIGGTQETQYF.

This sequence joins TRBV10-3 and TRBJ2-3; D is undetermined. Germline V CDR1 and CDR2: ENHRY, SYGVKD. Trimming removed 6 bases at V and 6 bases at J, with 16 bases between. The CDR3 spans 14 residues. CDR3: CAISVWRREDTQYF. The DNA for the CDR3 is TGTGCCATCAGCGTTTGGCGGAGAGAGGATACGCAGTATTTT.

The chain couples TRBV7-8 to TRBJ1-5, with 7 nucleotides matching TRBD1. This CDR3 region has 15 residues. V lost 3 bases to trimming and J lost 5 bases; unmatched junction nucleotides: 7. The germline CDR1 and CDR2 sequences are SGHVS and FQNEAQ. This CDR3 reads CASSLGQGGHQPQHF. In DNA, the CDR3 is TGTGCCAGCAGCTTGGGTCAGGGGGGCCATCAGCCCCAGCATTTT.

The gene calls are TRBV13 and TRBJ2-5; maybe TRBD2 (5 bases). This CDR3 region has 13 residues. V was clipped by 5 bases and J by 6 bases, with 13 bases between them. Germline V gives CDR1 PRHDT, CDR2 FYEKMQ (reference sequence). Written as DNA, the CDR3 is TGTGCCAGCAGCCCGGGCCGGGGAAAGACCCAGTACTTC. This codes for CASSPGRGKTQYF. The variable domain in full, with the rest retrieved from reference TRBV13 and TRBJ2-5, is AAGVIQSPRHLIKEKRETATLKCYPIPRHDTVYWYQQGPGQDPQFLISFYEKMQSDKGSIPDRFSAQQFSDYHSELNMSSLELGDSALYFCASSPGRGKTQYFGPGTRLLVL.

This clonotype was detected only once. One base away lies a much larger clone, so this may be a sequencing read error. Here the CDR3 reads CASRLSGTGITGELFF. The CDR3 DNA sequence: TGTGCCAGCAGACTGTCCGGGACAGGGATCACCGGGGAGCTGTTTTTT. V is TRBV27 and J is TRBJ2-2; 9 bases line up with TRBD1. The CDR3 loop spans 16 amino acids. Germline-derived CDR1 and CDR2 are MNHEY and SMNVEV (reference sequence). V trimming: 6 bases; J trimming: 4 bases; junction bases outside the gene matches: 9.

The chain uses TRBV24-1 and TRBJ2-3; D might be TRBD1 (6 bases). The V gene's germline CDR1 is KGHDR and CDR2 SFDVKD. The CDR3 runs 15 residues. V was pared by 3 bases and J by 7 bases, with 16 bases between. The CDR3, as DNA: TGTGCCACCAGTGATAGGGGGAACGGGGATAATACGCAGTATTTT. The encoded protein is CATSDRGNGDNTQYF.

The chain combines TRBV6-1 with TRBJ1-5, with D possibly being TRBD1 (6 bases). CDR1 is MNHNS and CDR2 is SASEGT in the germline V gene. Trimming left V 5 bases short and J 7 bases short, with 18 bases between. CDR3 length: 15 amino acids. CDR3 nucleotide sequence: TGTGCCAGCAGTCCCCCCTGGGACATCAAACAGCCCCAGCATTTT. Amino acids: CASSPPWDIKQPQHF.

The chain recombines TRBV2 with TRBJ2-3, with TRBD1 identical over 10 bases. From germline, CDR1 is SNHLY and CDR2 FYNNEI. The CDR3 loop spans 15 amino acids. Trimming at V came to 2 bases and at J to 5 bases, leaving 4 bases not matched to a gene. CDR3 nucleotide sequence: TGTGCCAGCAGTGAATGGGACAGGGGAGAAGATACGCAGTATTTT. This codes for CASSEWDRGEDTQYF.

Comment on this clonotype: This sequence may be a read error, since a much larger clone differs from it by one base. The chain recombines TRBV6-8 with TRBJ1-2; D possibly corresponds to TRBD1 (5 bases). The CDR3 covers 13 residues. Trimming took off 0 bases at V and 13 bases at J, with 15 bases between the two ends. Germline assignment: CDR1 MNHGY and CDR2 SAAAGT. The CDR3 spells CASSYSTGVDCTF. The CDR3 DNA reads TGTGCCAGCAGTTACTCCACAGGTGTCGACTGCACCTTC.

Only a few counts were recorded for this clonotype. The CDR3 here is CASSFAGVEQETQYF. CDR3 nucleotides: TGTGCCAGCAGCTTTGCGGGGGTGGAACAAGAGACCCAGTACTTC. This chain uses TRBV5-4 with TRBJ2-5, with TRBD2 matching 7 bases. Germline loops: CDR1 SGHNT, CDR2 YYREEE (reference sequence). The V gene end was trimmed by 2 bases and the J gene end by 2 bases; junction bases not matched to a gene: 6. The CDR3 sequence is 15 residues long.

Many counts were recorded for this clonotype. V gene TRBV6-1 combines with J gene TRBJ1-2; D perhaps matches TRBD1 (5 bases). The CDR3 is 18 amino acids. V was trimmed by 1 base and J by 3 bases, leaving 21 bases between them. Germline V gene lookup returns CDR1 MNHNS and CDR2 SASEGT. CDR3 sequence (DNA): TGTGCCAGCAGTGAAGTCATCCGGGGGATCGGCGAGTACTATGGCTACACCTTC. Its translation: CASSEVIRGIGEYYGYTF.

This clonotype was observed many times. The rearrangement links TRBV12-3 or TRBV12-4 to TRBJ1-5; 11 positions agree with TRBD1. CDR3 length: 16 residues. The junction had 5 bases not matched to a gene; V was cut back by 5 bases and J by 2 bases. The CDR3 bases are TGTGCCAGCAGTCTAAGGACAGGGGGCGGCAATCAGCCCCAGCATTTT. Its translation: CASSLRTGGGNQPQHF.

The chain recombines TRBV12-3 or TRBV12-4 with TRBJ2-1; D is uncertain. Trimming pared 3 bases from V and 11 bases from J, leaving 8 bases between. This CDR3 is 11 amino acids long. As DNA, the CDR3 is TGTGCCAGCAGTTTTGAGGTTCAGCAGTTCTTC. It translates to CASSFEVQQFF.

This clonotype was detected only a few times. V usage is TRBV4-1 and J usage is TRBJ1-6, with D possibly TRBD1 on 5 matching bases. The V end was cut by 2 bases, the J end by 8 bases, with 16 bases between. Germline V gene sequence: CDR1 MGHRA, CDR2 YSYEKL. The CDR3 totals 16 residues. The CDR3 region has the DNA TGCGCCAGCAGCCAACAACCTGGGGCCATGGATTCACCCCTCCACTTT. Its protein product is CASSQQPGAMDSPLHF.

The gene calls are TRBV20-1 and TRBJ2-1; D is unclear. There are 10 residues in the CDR3. The V gene lost 1 base and the J gene lost 8 bases, with 3 bases spanning the gap. Germline V gene data show CDR1 as DFQATT and CDR2 as SNEGSKA (reference sequence). CDR3 region: CSARVHEQFF. CDR3 DNA sequence: TGCAGTGCTAGAGTTCATGAGCAGTTCTTC.

The chain uses TRBV27 and TRBJ2-3; the D is unclear. Trimming cost V 5 bases and J 2 bases, with 8 bases left between them. The germline V gene encodes CDR1 MNHEY and CDR2 SMNVEV (reference sequence). The CDR3 sequence is 13 residues long. CDR3 protein: CASSRAPTDTQYF. The DNA of the CDR3 is TGTGCCAGCAGTCGAGCCCCCACAGATACGCAGTATTTT.

This clonotype was detected only a few times. The chain recombines TRBV6-6 with TRBJ2-3, with 13 bases matching TRBD2. This CDR3 is 17 amino acids long. V gave up 0 bases and J gave up 4 bases; unmatched junction bases: 4. Germline assignment: CDR1 MNHNY and CDR2 SVGAGI (reference sequence). CDR3 residues: CASSYSTSGGASDTQYF. CDR3 DNA: TGTGCCAGCAGTTACTCCACTAGCGGGGGGGCTTCAGATACGCAGTATTTT.